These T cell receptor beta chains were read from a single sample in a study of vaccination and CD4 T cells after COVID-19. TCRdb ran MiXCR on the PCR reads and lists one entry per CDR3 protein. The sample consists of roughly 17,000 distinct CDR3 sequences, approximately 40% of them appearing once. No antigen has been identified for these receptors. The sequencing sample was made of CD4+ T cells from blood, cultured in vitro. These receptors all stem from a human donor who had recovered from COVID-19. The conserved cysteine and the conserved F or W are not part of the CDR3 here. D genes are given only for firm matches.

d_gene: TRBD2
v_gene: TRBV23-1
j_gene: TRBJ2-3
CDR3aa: AFGLAGIRLTDTQY

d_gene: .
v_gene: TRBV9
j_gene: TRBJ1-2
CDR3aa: ASSSRRGRSPYGYT

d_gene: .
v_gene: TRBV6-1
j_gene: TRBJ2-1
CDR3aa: ASSEMVAKGLNEQF

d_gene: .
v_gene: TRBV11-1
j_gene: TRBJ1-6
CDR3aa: ASSLPNSPLH

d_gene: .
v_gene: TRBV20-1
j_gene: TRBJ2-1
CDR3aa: SASPSANEQF

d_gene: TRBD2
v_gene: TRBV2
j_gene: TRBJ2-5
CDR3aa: ASRPTSGQETQY

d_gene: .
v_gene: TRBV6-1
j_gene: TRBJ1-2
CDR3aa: ASSEANLLYGYT

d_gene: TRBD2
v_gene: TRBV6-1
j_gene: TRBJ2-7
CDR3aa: ASRLAGNSYEQY

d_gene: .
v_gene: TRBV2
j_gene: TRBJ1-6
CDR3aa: ASVPGVNSPLH

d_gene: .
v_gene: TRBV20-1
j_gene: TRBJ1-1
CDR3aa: SASSPLTANTEAF

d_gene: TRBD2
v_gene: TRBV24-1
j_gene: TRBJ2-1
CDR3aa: ATSDPGVAGSRNEQF

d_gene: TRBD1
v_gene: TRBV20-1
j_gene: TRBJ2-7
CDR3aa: SARAQTGSSYEQY

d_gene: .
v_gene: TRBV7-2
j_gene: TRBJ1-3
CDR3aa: ASSFRRENTIY

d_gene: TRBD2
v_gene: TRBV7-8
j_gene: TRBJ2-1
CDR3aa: ASSPLGLAYNEQF

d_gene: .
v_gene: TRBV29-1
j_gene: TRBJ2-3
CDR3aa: SVVSEADTQY

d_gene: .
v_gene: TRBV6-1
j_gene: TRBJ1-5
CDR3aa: ASLGHSNQPQH

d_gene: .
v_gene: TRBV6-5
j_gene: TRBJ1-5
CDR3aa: ASSYQVEGPQH

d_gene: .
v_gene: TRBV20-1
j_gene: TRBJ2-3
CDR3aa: SARDRVGVPDTQY

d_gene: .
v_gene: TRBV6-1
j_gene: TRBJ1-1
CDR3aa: ASSVRQDTEAF

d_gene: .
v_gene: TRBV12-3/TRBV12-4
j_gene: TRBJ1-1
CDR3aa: ASSLAGDTEAF

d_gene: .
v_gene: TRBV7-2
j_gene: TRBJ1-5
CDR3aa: ASSLDWRANQPQH

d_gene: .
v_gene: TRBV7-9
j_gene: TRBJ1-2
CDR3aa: ASSFRQGGTNYGYT

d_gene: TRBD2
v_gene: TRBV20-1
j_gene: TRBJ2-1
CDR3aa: SAKTGIAGSYNEQF

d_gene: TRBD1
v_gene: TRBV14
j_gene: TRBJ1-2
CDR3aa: ASGQDPNYGYT

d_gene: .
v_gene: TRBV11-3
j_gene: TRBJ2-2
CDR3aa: ASSSFGRDAENTGELF

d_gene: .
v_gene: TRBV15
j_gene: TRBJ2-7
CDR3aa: ATSRERSSYEQY